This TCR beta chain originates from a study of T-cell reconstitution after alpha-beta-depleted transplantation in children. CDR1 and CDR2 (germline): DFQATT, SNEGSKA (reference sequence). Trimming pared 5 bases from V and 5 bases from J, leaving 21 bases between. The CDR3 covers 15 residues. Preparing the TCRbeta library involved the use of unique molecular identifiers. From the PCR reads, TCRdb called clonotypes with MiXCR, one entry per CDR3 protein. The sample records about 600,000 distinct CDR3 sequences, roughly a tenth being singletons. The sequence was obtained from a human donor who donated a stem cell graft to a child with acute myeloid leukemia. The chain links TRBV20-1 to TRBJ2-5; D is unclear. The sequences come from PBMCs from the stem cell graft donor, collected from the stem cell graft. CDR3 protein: CSASFAESQRETQYF. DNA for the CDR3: TGCAGTGCTTCGTTCGCCGAGTCCCAACGGGAGACCCAGTACTTC.